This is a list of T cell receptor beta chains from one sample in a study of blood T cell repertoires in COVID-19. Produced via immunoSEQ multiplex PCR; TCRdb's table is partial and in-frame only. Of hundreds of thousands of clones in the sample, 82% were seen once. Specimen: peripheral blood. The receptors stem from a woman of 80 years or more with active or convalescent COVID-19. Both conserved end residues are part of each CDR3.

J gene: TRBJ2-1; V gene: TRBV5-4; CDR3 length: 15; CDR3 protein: CASSPGQASYNEQFF
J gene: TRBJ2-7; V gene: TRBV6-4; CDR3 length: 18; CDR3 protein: CASNLQGPLLRPYYEQYF
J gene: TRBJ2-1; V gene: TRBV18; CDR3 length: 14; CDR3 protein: CASSPPTALGEQFF
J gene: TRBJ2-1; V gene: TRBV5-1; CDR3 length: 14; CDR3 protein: CASAAGGVYNEQFF
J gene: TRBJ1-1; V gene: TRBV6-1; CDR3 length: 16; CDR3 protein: CASSEQAPASYTEAFF
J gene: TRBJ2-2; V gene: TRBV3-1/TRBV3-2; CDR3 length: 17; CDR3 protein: CASSQVSGRAYTGELFF
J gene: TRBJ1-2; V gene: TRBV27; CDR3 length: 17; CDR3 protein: CASRAGTGYSINYGYTF
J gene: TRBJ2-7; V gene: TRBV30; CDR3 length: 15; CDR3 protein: CAWQDLGTGAYEQYF
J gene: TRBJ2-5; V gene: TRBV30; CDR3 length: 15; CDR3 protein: CAWTSGSIFQETQYF
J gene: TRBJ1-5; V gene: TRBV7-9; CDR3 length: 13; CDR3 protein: CASSFNSNQPQHF
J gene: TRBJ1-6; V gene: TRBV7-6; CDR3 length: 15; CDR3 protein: CASSLGQGDVSPLHF
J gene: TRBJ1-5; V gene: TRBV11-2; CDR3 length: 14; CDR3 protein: CASSASRGDQPQHF
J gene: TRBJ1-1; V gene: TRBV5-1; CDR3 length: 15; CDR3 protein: CASSQVGQGYTEAFF
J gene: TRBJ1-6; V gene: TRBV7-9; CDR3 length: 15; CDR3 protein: CASGATPRNNSPLHF
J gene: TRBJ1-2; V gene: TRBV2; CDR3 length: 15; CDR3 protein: CASSDRQGSNYGYTF
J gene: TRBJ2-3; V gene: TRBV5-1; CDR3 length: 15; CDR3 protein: CASSLDRGAIDTQYF
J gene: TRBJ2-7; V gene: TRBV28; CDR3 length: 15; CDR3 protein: CASSRTQGRAYEQYF
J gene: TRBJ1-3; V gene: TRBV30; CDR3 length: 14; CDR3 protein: CAWGRGFSGNTIYF
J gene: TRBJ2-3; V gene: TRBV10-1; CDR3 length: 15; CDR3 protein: CASSESLAGGDTQYF
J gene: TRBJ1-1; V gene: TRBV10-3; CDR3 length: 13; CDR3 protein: CAISTGKNTEAFF
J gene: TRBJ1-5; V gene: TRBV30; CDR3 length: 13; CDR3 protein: CAWSVSGDQPQHF
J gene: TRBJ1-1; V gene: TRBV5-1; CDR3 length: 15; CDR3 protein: CASRTAGTANTEAFF
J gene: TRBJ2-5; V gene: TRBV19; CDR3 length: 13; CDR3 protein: CASSIAGFETQYF
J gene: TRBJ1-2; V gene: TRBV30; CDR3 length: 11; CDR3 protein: CAWSMSYGYTF
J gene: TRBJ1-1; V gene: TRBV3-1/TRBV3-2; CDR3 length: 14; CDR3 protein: CASSLWTGNTEAFF
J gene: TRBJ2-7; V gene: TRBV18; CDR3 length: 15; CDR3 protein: CASSPQSQREGEQYF
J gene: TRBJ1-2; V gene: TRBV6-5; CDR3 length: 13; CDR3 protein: CASKPGHDYGYTF
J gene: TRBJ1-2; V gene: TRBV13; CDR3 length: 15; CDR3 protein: CASSTPRQGYYGYTF
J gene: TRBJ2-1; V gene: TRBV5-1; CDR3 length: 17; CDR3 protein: CASSRTSGRDSYNEQFF
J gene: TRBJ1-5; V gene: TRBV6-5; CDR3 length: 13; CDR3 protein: CASSFTGNQPQHF
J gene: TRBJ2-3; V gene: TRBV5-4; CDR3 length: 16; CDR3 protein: CASSFGGSGSADTQYF
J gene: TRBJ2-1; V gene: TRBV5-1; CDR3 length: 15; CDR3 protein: CASSLMGHQDNEQFF
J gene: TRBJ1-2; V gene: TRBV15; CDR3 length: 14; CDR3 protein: CATSRERSNYGYTF
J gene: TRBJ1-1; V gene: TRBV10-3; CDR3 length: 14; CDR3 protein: CATSPRGANTEAFF
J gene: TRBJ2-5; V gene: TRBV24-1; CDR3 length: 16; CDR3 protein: CATSDSRDYPQETQYF
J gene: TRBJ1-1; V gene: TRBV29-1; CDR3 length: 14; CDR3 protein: CSVDTGTRNTEAFF
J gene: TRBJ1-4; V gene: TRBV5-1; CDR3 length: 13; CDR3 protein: CASSLGQREKLFF
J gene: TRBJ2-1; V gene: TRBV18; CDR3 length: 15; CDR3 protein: CASSTGTTGFDEQFF
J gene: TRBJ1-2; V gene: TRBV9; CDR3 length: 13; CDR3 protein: CASSVQGNYGYTF
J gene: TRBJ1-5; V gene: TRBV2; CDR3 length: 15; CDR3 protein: CASSAELAGNQPQHF
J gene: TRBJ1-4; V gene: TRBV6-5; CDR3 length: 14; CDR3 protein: CASRSQGASEKLFF
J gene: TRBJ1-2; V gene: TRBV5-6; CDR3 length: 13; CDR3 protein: CASANRGSYGYTF
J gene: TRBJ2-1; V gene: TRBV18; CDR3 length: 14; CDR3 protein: CASSPTTEYNEQFF
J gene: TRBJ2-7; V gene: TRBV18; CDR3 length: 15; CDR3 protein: CASSPPGTSISEQYF
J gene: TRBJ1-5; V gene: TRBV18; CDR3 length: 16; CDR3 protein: CASSPRGQGKGQPQHF
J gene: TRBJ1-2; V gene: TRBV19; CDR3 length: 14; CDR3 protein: CASSIRQESYGYTF
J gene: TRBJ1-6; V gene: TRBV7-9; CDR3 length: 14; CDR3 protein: CASSLAGYNSPLHF
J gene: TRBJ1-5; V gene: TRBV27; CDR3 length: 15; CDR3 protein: CASNKEGYSNQPQHF
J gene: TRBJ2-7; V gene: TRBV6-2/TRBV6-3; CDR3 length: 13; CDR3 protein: CASSNGLAGSEYF
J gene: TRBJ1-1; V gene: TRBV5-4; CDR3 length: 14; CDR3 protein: CASSLDRMNTEAFF
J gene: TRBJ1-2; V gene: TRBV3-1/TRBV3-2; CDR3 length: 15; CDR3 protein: CASSQAGQGAYGYTF
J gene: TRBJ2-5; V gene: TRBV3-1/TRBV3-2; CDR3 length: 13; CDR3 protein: CASSPTGWETQYF
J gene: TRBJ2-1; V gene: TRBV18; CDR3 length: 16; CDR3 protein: CASSPPGIAGGNEQFF
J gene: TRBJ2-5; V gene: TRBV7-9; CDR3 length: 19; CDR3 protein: CASSLEFGWGATPQETQYF
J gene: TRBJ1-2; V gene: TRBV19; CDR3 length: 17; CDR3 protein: CASSIAPGGGLNYGYTF
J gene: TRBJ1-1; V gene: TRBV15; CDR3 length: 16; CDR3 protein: CATSRERGQWDTEAFF
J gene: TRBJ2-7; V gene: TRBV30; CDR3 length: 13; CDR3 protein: CAWSVGGVREQYF